This T cell receptor beta chain was recovered during a study of tumor-infiltrating lymphocytes in localized non-small cell lung cancer. Across the whole study: Patients included smokers and never-smokers with various histologies, some sampled after neoadjuvant chemotherapy. Each patient gave resected tumor and non-adjacent uninvolved lung tissue. Broader study findings: Different pieces of the same tissue went to different assays, confounding technical variation with intratumor heterogeneity. Immunotypes IM1 and IM2 had similar TCR-derived T-cell fractions.

As concerns this clone: Its specificity is unknown.

Generated by immunoSEQ multiplex PCR, the TCRdb table keeps only in-frame clones and is missing some. Of about 22,000 clones in the sample, roughly three quarters are singletons; the top ten hold 3.4%. CDR3 length: 14 residues. V lost 4 bases and J 3 bases, leaving 13 bases between the germline ends. Germline V gene data show CDR1 as SGHNT and CDR2 as YYREEE (reference sequence). The origin of this receptor is a human donor with non-small cell lung cancer. Source material: lung tumor tissue. The chain is built from TRBV5-4 and TRBJ1-1, with D perhaps matching TRBD1 (5 bases). This CDR3 is CASSLGHLDTEAFF. The CDR3 coding sequence is TGTGCCAGCAGCCTAGGACACCTTGACACTGAAGCTTTCTTT.